The T cell receptor beta chain described here comes from a study of blood T cell repertoires in COVID-19. Background on the study: Sources were T cells, B-cell-depleted T cells, or PBMCs; the material itself was cDNA or gDNA.

Under the authors' procedure: Amplification of reference gene primers was used by the study to estimate nucleated cell counts. Some clones are missing from TCRdb's copy, which holds only in-frame ones; the method was immunoSEQ multiplex PCR. Clone size and the V and J calls come from that table; the DNA yielded D and trimming. The sample holds about 110,000 clones; just over 90% are singletons and the top ten take roughly 1.2%. CDR3 length equals 17 residues. Germline V gene sequence: CDR1 WSHSY, CDR2 SAAADI. The V segment lost 2 bases and the J segment 6 bases; nucleotides outside the gene matches: 12.

The receptor was isolated from a woman under 40 with acute or convalescent COVID-19. Sequencing input: peripheral blood. The chain combines TRBV10-2 with TRBJ2-5, with 10 bases matching TRBD2. CDR3 nucleotides: TGCGCCAGCAGTGAGGGTTGGTATAGCGGGGGGCAGAAGACCCAGTACTTC. It codes for CASSEGWYSGGQKTQYF.